These 22 T cell receptor beta chains were sequenced from one sample in a study of blood T cell repertoires in COVID-19. Profiled with immunoSEQ multiplex PCR; TCRdb holds only in-frame clones, not every one. This table has 90,000 or so clones, roughly 90% appearing once. The sample comprised peripheral blood. The receptors shown here come from a man aged 60 to 69 with acute or convalescent COVID-19.

The chain's CDR3 is CASSDRASTEAFF. The CDR3 coding sequence is TGTGCCAGCAGCGACAGAGCGAGTACTGAAGCTTTCTTT. V gene TRBV5-4 combines with J gene TRBJ1-1; D may be TRBD1 (5 bases). Germline CDR1 SGHNT, CDR2 YYREEE (reference sequence). V was pared by 4 bases and J by 5 bases, with 12 bases between. The CDR3 has 13 amino acids.

The chain recombines TRBV30 with TRBJ2-7; tentatively, D is TRBD1 (5 bases). With 3 bases removed from V and 4 bases from J, the gap between germline ends came to 16 bases. Germline values: CDR1 GTSNPN, CDR2 SVGIG (reference sequence). The CDR3 loop spans 14 amino acids. CDR3 DNA: TGTGCCTGGAGCTCAGGGAAAAGGGGATACGAGCAGTACTTC. It yields the protein CAWSSGKRGYEQYF. The full variable domain, rest sourced from reference TRBV30 and TRBJ2-7, is SQTIHQWPATLVQPVGSPLSLECTVEGTSNPNLYWYRQAAGRGLQLLFYSVGIGQISSEVPQNLSASRPQDRQFILSSKKLLLSDSGFYLCAWSSGKRGYEQYFGPGTRLTVT.

The chain couples TRBV7-9 to TRBJ1-2, with 11 bases identical to TRBD1. The V segment lost 0 bases and the J segment 7 bases; nucleotides outside the gene matches: 7. This CDR3 has 16 residues. Germline V gives CDR1 SEHNR, CDR2 FQNEAQ (reference sequence). CDR3 nucleotide sequence: TGTGCCAGCAGCTTAGCGATGGGGACAGGGGGACGTGGCTACACCTTC. This sequence encodes CASSLAMGTGGRGYTF.

In its sample, this clone was seen a few times. This chain uses TRBV29-1 with TRBJ1-2; TRBD1 matches at 7 bases. V shed 7 bases, J shed 0 bases, and the junction held 11 bases outside the gene matches. This CDR3 contains 15 residues. Germline lookup yields CDR1 SQVTM and CDR2 ANQGSEA. The DNA for the CDR3 is TGCAGCGCCCGGACAGGCCAAACTTCTAACTATGGCTACACCTTC. Its protein is CSARTGQTSNYGYTF.

This chain joins TRBV7-9 and TRBJ2-1, with TRBD2 matching 12 bases. This CDR3 has 16 residues. Germline V gene sequence: CDR1 SEHNR, CDR2 FQNEAQ (reference sequence). The V gene end was trimmed by 5 bases and the J gene end by 5 bases; junction bases not matched to a gene: 7. The CDR3 bases are TGTGCCAGCAGCCCTCTAGCGGGGGGGGAGCACAATGAGCAGTTCTTC. As protein: CASSPLAGGEHNEQFF.

The chain couples TRBV7-6 to TRBJ1-1; tentatively, D is TRBD1 (5 bases). Germline CDR1 is SGHVS and CDR2 is FNYEAQ. The V gene lost 1 base and the J gene lost 0 bases, with 6 bases spanning the gap. This CDR3 contains 14 residues. This CDR3 is CASSLGGVNTEAFF. DNA for the CDR3: TGTGCCAGCAGCTTAGGGGGCGTGAACACTGAAGCTTTCTTT.

The chain links TRBV28 to TRBJ1-2; 7 positions match TRBD1. The trim removed 3 bases at V and 0 bases at J, leaving 10 bases unmatched. Germline CDR1 is MDHEN and CDR2 is SYDVKM. CDR3 length: 17 residues. CDR3 sequence (DNA): TGTGCCAGCAGTTTTACGGCAGGGGGTACGTCTAACTATGGCTACACCTTC. Protein product: CASSFTAGGTSNYGYTF.

The V gene is TRBV10-2, the J gene TRBJ2-3; 11 bases align to TRBD2. The CDR3 is made up of 16 amino acids. Trimming took 5 bases from V and 0 from J; bases not matched to a gene: 4. Germline CDR1 reads WSHSY; CDR2 reads SAAADI. In DNA form, the CDR3 reads TGCGCCAGCAGTACGACTAGCGGGGTTAGCACAGATACGCAGTATTTT. This gives the protein CASSTTSGVSTDTQYF.

This clone was counted between two and nine times. This sequence joins TRBV19 and TRBJ2-1; D is ambiguous. Germline V lookup: CDR1 LNHDA, CDR2 SQIVND (reference sequence). The CDR3 covers 11 residues. CDR3 protein: CGTSRDNEQFF. The CDR3 DNA reads TGTGGAACGTCCCGGGACAATGAGCAGTTCTTC.

The rearrangement uses TRBV2 and TRBJ2-7, with 9 bases fitting TRBD2. V dropped 1 base and J dropped 1; count of bases not matched to a gene: 2. The CDR3 extends over 15 amino acids. Germline CDR1 SNHLY, CDR2 FYNNEI. CDR3 DNA: TGTGCCAGCAGTGAAGTTAGCGGGGGATCCTACGAGCAGTACTTC. It specifies CASSEVSGGSYEQYF.

The chain combines TRBV7-8 with TRBJ2-3; possible D gene TRBD1, 5 bases. Deletions cut 1 base from V and 2 bases from J, with 10 bases between. The germline gives CDR1 SGHVS, CDR2 FQNEAQ. This CDR3 contains 15 residues. Written as DNA, the CDR3 is TGTGCCAGCAGCTTAGGCCCAGGGCCCACAGATACGCAGTATTTT. Protein product: CASSLGPGPTDTQYF. Variable domain in full (rest from reference TRBV7-8 and TRBJ2-3): GAGVSQSPRYKVAKRGQDVALRCDPISGHVSLFWYQQALGQGPEFLTYFQNEAQLDKSGLPSDRFFAERPEGSVSTLKIQRTQQEDSAVYLCASSLGPGPTDTQYFGPGTRLTVL.

This chain links TRBV30 with TRBJ2-3; 8 bases agree with TRBD2. J gave up 2 bases and V 8 bases, and 6 bases lay outside the gene matches. The CDR3 has 13 amino acids. The V gene's germline CDR1 is GTSNPN and CDR2 SVGIG (reference sequence). CDR3 coding DNA: TGTGCCGGGGTAGCGGGGCACACAGATACGCAGTATTTT. It encodes CAGVAGHTDTQYF.

The gene calls are TRBV18 and TRBJ1-1, with 7 bases fitting TRBD1. The J segment lost 4 bases and the V segment lost 2 bases, leaving 4 bases of the junction unmatched. Germline values: CDR1 KGHSH, CDR2 LQKENI. The CDR3 contains 14 residues. The CDR3 bases are TGTGCCAGCTCACCAAAGACAGGGCTCACTGAAGCTTTCTTT. Its translation is CASSPKTGLTEAFF.

The rearrangement links TRBV6-2 or TRBV6-3 to TRBJ2-6; no clear D gene. Germline V lookup: CDR1 MNHEY, CDR2 SVGEGT. The CDR3 has 16 amino acids. The germline V and J ends were trimmed by 5 bases and 1 base, with 12 bases remaining between them. Here the CDR3 DNA reads TGTGCCAGCAGTCGCCCCGCCGGGTCTGGGGCCAACGTCCTGACTTTC. Residues: CASSRPAGSGANVLTF.

The J gene is TRBJ1-6, the V gene TRBV14; 7 bases fit TRBD1. CDR1 is SGHDN, CDR2 FVKESK, per germline. The CDR3 is made up of 14 amino acids. J gave up 10 bases and V 0 bases, and 3 bases lay outside the gene matches. The CDR3 region has the DNA TGTGCCAGCAGCCAAGAGACAGGGAACTCACCCCTCCACTTT. It specifies CASSQETGNSPLHF.

The gene calls are TRBV28 and TRBJ1-1, with D maybe TRBD1 (5 bases). Germline loops: CDR1 MDHEN, CDR2 SYDVKM. This CDR3 is built from 12 residues. V lost 8 bases to trimming and J lost 1 base, with 8 bases between them. Written as DNA, the CDR3 is TGTGCCAGCGTTCAGGGGAACACTGAAGCTTTCTTT. Protein: CASVQGNTEAFF.

The CDR3 is CASSLLASGSNEQFF. In DNA form, the CDR3 reads TGCGCCAGCAGCTTGTTGGCTAGCGGCTCCAATGAGCAGTTCTTC. The chain combines TRBV5-1 with TRBJ2-1; TRBD2 agrees at 7 bases. Germline V gene sequence: CDR1 SGHRS, CDR2 YFSETQ. V lost 1 base and J lost 6; bases outside the gene matches: 7. The CDR3 sequence is 15 residues long.

The rearrangement links TRBV24-1 to TRBJ2-5; 12 bases map to TRBD1. This CDR3 has 15 amino acids. Germline CDR1 and CDR2: KGHDR and SFDVKD. CDR3 protein: CPRVQGQGAGETQYF. In nucleotides, the CDR3 is TGTCCCCGAGTCCAGGGACAGGGGGCCGGAGAGACCCAGTACTTC.

The rearrangement links TRBV6-5 to TRBJ1-3, with 7 bases matching TRBD1. Germline V gives CDR1 MNHEY, CDR2 SVGAGI. J lost 0 bases, V lost 6 bases, and 5 bases had no gene match. The CDR3 sequence is 15 residues long. CDR3 residues: CASSLGQFSGNTIYF. Written as DNA, the CDR3 is TGTGCCAGCAGCCTGGGACAGTTCTCTGGAAACACCATATATTTT.

This chain uses TRBV7-8 with TRBJ1-5; a weak D match, TRBD1 (5 bases). The CDR3 extends over 15 amino acids. CDR1 is SGHVS and CDR2 is FQNEAQ in the germline V gene. V lost 1 base to trimming and J lost 4 bases, with 11 bases between them. This CDR3 is CASSLERQFNQPQHF. The DNA of the CDR3 is TGTGCCAGCAGCTTAGAGAGACAGTTTAATCAGCCCCAGCATTTT. The variable domain in full, with the rest retrieved from reference TRBV7-8 and TRBJ1-5, is GAGVSQSPRYKVAKRGQDVALRCDPISGHVSLFWYQQALGQGPEFLTYFQNEAQLDKSGLPSDRFFAERPEGSVSTLKIQRTQQEDSAVYLCASSLERQFNQPQHFGDGTRLSIL.

This sequence joins TRBV5-1 and TRBJ2-5, with 11 bases that match TRBD2. After removal of 5 bases from V and 4 bases from J, the junction contained 19 bases not matched to a gene. Per the germline V gene, CDR1 is SGHRS and CDR2 is YFSETQ. The CDR3 covers 19 residues. For the CDR3, the DNA is TGCGCCAGCAGGGAAAGACCGGGACTAGCGGAAACAGACGGAGAGACCCAGTACTTC. Protein: CASRERPGLAETDGETQYF. Full variable domain (missing parts from reference TRBV5-1 and TRBJ2-5): KAGVTQTPRYLIKTRGQQVTLSCSPISGHRSVSWYQQTPGQGLQFLFEYFSETQRNKGNFPGRFSGRQFSNSRSEMNVSTLELGDSALYLCASRERPGLAETDGETQYFGPGTRLLVL.

The CDR3 here is CASSGALGQGNTEAFF. The CDR3 region has the DNA TGCGCCAGCAGCGGGGCCCTGGGGCAGGGGAACACTGAAGCTTTCTTT. V usage is TRBV5-1 and J usage is TRBJ1-1, with D maybe TRBD1 (5 bases). This CDR3 has 16 amino acids. Deletions cut 4 bases from V and 1 base from J, with 17 bases between. Per germline, CDR1 SGHRS and CDR2 YFSETQ.